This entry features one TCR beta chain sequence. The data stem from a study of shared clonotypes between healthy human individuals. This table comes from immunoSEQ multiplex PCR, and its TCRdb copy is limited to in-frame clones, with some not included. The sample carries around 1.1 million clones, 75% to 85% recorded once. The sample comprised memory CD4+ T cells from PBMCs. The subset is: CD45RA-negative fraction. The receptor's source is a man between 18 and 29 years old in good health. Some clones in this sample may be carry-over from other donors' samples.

The CDR3 protein is CASSPRDAGLSGNTIYF. CDR3 sequence (DNA): TGTGCCAGCAGCCCCCGGGACGCTGGACTTTCTGGAAACACCATATATTTT. The V and J genes are TRBV7-2 and TRBJ1-3; maybe TRBD1 (5 bases). Looked up from germline, CDR1 is SGHTA and CDR2 is FQGNSA. V shed 5 bases and J shed 1 base, with 18 bases lying between them. The length of the CDR3 is 17 residues.